This T cell receptor (beta chain) was profiled in a study of CD8 T cells in Susac syndrome. RNA in amounts of roughly 0.5 to 1 ug was reverse transcribed with random hexamers. MiXCR was run by TCRdb on the immunoSEQ multiplex PCR reads, yielding one entry per CDR3 protein. The sample contains some 200,000 distinct CDR3 sequences, about 96% of which appear only once. The CDR3 runs 14 residues. Germline V lookup: CDR1 GTSNPN, CDR2 SVGIG (reference sequence). Trimming removed 3 bases at V and 3 bases at J, with 14 bases between. The rearrangement links TRBV30 to TRBJ1-1; a possible D gene is TRBD1 (5 bases). Sequencing was done on a sample of CD4+ T cells from PBMCs. This receptor was obtained from a human donor with multiple sclerosis. CDR3 coding DNA: TGTGCCTGGAGCCTTAGGGACCGCCACACTGAAGCTTTCTTT. Its translation: CAWSLRDRHTEAFF.